What follows are 32 T cell receptor beta chains derived from one specimen sequenced in a study of T cell repertoires in cytomegalovirus infection. These TCRs' antigens remain unknown. MiXCR, run by TCRdb on the reads, gives a single entry per CDR3 protein. The table has around 570,000 distinct CDR3 sequences, just under 40% seen once. Material: cultured PBMCs, obtained from culture after CMV antigen stimulation. Every receptor here comes from a human donor in good health (CMV status not recorded). Some clones in this sample may be carry-over from other donors' samples.

A single count supports this clonotype. The chain uses TRBV5-4 and TRBJ2-3; tentatively, D is TRBD2 (6 bases). There are 16 residues in the CDR3. Germline-derived CDR1 and CDR2 are SGHNT and YYREEE (reference sequence). Trimming stripped 5 bases from V and 1 base from J, with 17 bases between. The DNA for the CDR3 is TGTGCCAGCAGAATGAGGGGAGGAGCGGGCACAGATACGCAGTATTTT. It specifies CASRMRGGAGTDTQYF. The full variable domain, its missing parts supplied by reference TRBV5-4 and TRBJ2-3, is ETGVTQSPTHLIKTRGQQVTLRCSSQSGHNTVSWYQQALGQGPQFIFQYYREEENGRGNFPPRFSGLQFPNYSSELNVNALELDDSALYLCASRMRGGAGTDTQYFGPGTRLTVL.

The chain carries TRBV6-1 and TRBJ2-2; D call uncertain. V lost 5 bases to trimming and J lost 2 bases, with 15 bases between them. CDR1 is MNHNS, CDR2 SASEGT, per germline. The CDR3 covers 16 residues. The CDR3 region has the DNA TGTGCCAGCAGTCCCCTAGAGGCCAGCAACACCGGGGAGCTGTTTTTT. Translated, it gives CASSPLEASNTGELFF.

The genes are TRBV7-8 and TRBJ2-3; 8 positions match TRBD2. The J segment lost 7 bases and the V segment lost 6 bases, leaving 9 bases of the junction unmatched. CDR3 size: 14 residues. Germline assignment: CDR1 SGHVS and CDR2 FQNEAQ. CDR3 nucleotides: TGTGCCAGCAGACGACTAGCGATCCCCAATACGCAGTATTTT. Its translation: CASRRLAIPNTQYF.

The V gene is TRBV20-1, the J gene TRBJ2-1; D might be TRBD1 or TRBD2, each matching 5 bases. The CDR3 has 17 amino acids. Germline V gene sequence: CDR1 DFQATT, CDR2 SNEGSKA (reference sequence). V gave up 6 bases and J gave up 1 base, with 22 bases separating them. CDR3 DNA: TGCAGTGCCCGAGAGGGCAGGGACCTTATGTCCTACAATGAGCAGTTCTTC. This gives the protein CSAREGRDLMSYNEQFF.

This clonotype was detected once. The chain couples TRBV10-3 to TRBJ1-1; D perhaps matches TRBD1 (6 bases). This CDR3 spans 13 amino acids. Trimming cost V 4 bases and J 2 bases, with 8 bases left between them. Germline V lookup: CDR1 ENHRY, CDR2 SYGVKD. The CDR3 nucleotides read TGTGCCATCAGTGTGACAGGTAACACTGAAGCTTTCTTT. Protein product: CAISVTGNTEAFF.

V gene TRBV2 combines with J gene TRBJ2-1; TRBD2 might be the D (5 bases). The germline gives CDR1 SNHLY, CDR2 FYNNEI. The CDR3 runs to 15 residues. V was trimmed by 0 bases and J by 12 bases, leaving 18 bases between them. The CDR3 region is CASSEAPGGPEGQFF. CDR3 nucleotides: TGTGCCAGCAGTGAAGCGCCAGGCGGTCCCGAGGGGCAGTTCTTC.

This clonotype was recorded only once. The chain uses TRBV20-1 and TRBJ1-1; D is ambiguous. Trimming took off 4 bases at V and 8 bases at J, with 11 bases between the two ends. The CDR3 runs to 11 residues. Germline V gene sequence: CDR1 DFQATT, CDR2 SNEGSKA (reference sequence). DNA for the CDR3: TGCAGTGCTACGACTTTACGGGAAGCTTTCTTT. Protein: CSATTLREAFF.

In this sample, this clonotype turned up a few times. The CDR3 DNA reads as TGTGCCAGCAGCTTAGCTGTTAGCTCAGAGACCCAGTACTTC. This sequence encodes CASSLAVSSETQYF. V and J are TRBV7-9 and TRBJ2-5; D not certain. The CDR3 sequence is 14 residues long. Trimming stripped 0 bases from V and 4 bases from J, with 9 bases between. Germline CDR1 and CDR2: SEHNR and FQNEAQ (reference sequence).

This rearrangement joins TRBV12-3 or TRBV12-4 to TRBJ2-1; 11 nucleotides align to TRBD2. J lost 8 bases, V lost 8 bases, and 11 bases had no gene match. This CDR3 has 15 residues. The CDR3 here is CASGRIAGGPYEQFF. The CDR3 nucleotides read TGTGCCAGCGGAAGAATAGCGGGAGGGCCCTATGAGCAGTTCTTC.

The CDR3 is CASSKGTSGRYEQFF. CDR3 nucleotides: TGTGCCAGCAGTAAAGGGACTAGCGGGAGATATGAGCAGTTCTTC. The rearrangement joins TRBV2 to TRBJ2-1; 14 positions agree with TRBD2. This CDR3 comprises 15 residues. Germline V gene lookup returns CDR1 SNHLY and CDR2 FYNNEI. The V segment lost 5 bases and the J segment 8 bases; nucleotides outside the gene matches: 5.

About this clonotype: A much larger clone lies one base from this, so it may be a read error. V gene TRBV5-6 combines with J gene TRBJ2-5; 13 nucleotides match TRBD2. CDR1 SGHDT and CDR2 YYEEEE come from the germline V gene. This CDR3 contains 14 residues. The trim removed 3 bases at V and 4 bases at J, leaving 0 bases unmatched. The CDR3, as DNA: TGTGCCAGCAGCTGGACTAGCGGGGGAGAGACCCAGTACTTC. Its protein product is CASSWTSGGETQYF.

This clonotype showed up just a few times. This chain links TRBV6-1 with TRBJ1-5; D gene unclear. V was trimmed by 2 bases and J by 3 bases, leaving 5 bases between them. Per the germline V gene, CDR1 is MNHNS and CDR2 is SASEGT. CDR3 length: 13 residues. CDR3 sequence: CASSEQVNQPQHF. The DNA of the CDR3 is TGTGCCAGCAGTGAACAGGTCAATCAGCCCCAGCATTTT.

This chain uses TRBV12-3 or TRBV12-4 with TRBJ2-1; 14 bases fit TRBD2. With 6 bases clipped from V and 8 bases from J, the junction kept 9 bases outside the gene matches. The CDR3 is made up of 16 amino acids. CDR3 bases: TGTGCCAGCAGCTCGATGGGACTAGCGGGAGCCCATGAGCAGTTCTTC. Residues: CASSSMGLAGAHEQFF.

This clonotype was seen once. The chain has TRBV6-2 or TRBV6-3 and TRBJ2-2; D is perhaps TRBD1 (5 bases). The V end lost 5 bases, the J end lost 1 base, and 11 bases lay between the germline ends. This CDR3 comprises 15 residues. Germline V gene data show CDR1 as MNHEY and CDR2 as SVGEGT. As DNA, the CDR3 is TGTGCCAGCAGTCAACAGGTTGTGAACACCGGGGAGCTGTTTTTT. This codes for CASSQQVVNTGELFF.

The rearrangement joins TRBV4-1 to TRBJ1-1; unclear D gene. This CDR3 has 15 amino acids. Trimming cost V 0 bases and J 1 base, with 9 bases left between them. From germline, CDR1 is MGHRA and CDR2 YSYEKL. The DNA for the CDR3 is TGCGCCAGCAGCCAAGATTTTGCCGGGAACACTGAAGCTTTCTTT. Translated, it gives CASSQDFAGNTEAFF.

This clonotype has only a few counts. The rearrangement links TRBV27 to TRBJ2-1, with TRBD1 identical over 9 bases. Germline CDR1 reads MNHEY; CDR2 reads SMNVEV (reference sequence). The V and J ends lost 6 bases and 4 bases, in that order; junction bases with no gene match: 4. The CDR3 is 14 amino acids. The CDR3 DNA reads as TGTGCCAGCAGGGGACAGGGTATATACAATGAGCAGTTCTTC. It specifies CASRGQGIYNEQFF.

This clonotype appeared a few times. The rearrangement links TRBV7-8 to TRBJ1-5; 9 bases are shared with TRBD1. Germline loops: CDR1 SGHVS, CDR2 FQNEAQ. V shed 5 bases, J shed 2 bases, and the junction held 7 bases outside the gene matches. The CDR3 extends over 16 amino acids. The CDR3 loop is CASSPRRDRGNQPQHF. CDR3 sequence (DNA): TGTGCCAGCAGCCCTCGCCGGGACAGGGGCAATCAGCCCCAGCATTTT.

In this sample, this clonotype turned up once. The chain uses TRBV6-6 and TRBJ2-3; TRBD2 matches 10 bases. The CDR3 spans 14 residues. Trimming took 2 bases from V and 11 from J; bases not matched to a gene: 7. From germline, CDR1 is MNHNY and CDR2 SVGAGI (reference sequence). The CDR3 region has the DNA TGTGCCAGCAGTTACCAAGCGGGGGGGTCCGGGCAGTATTTT. Translating it yields CASSYQAGGSGQYF.

V usage is TRBV2 and J usage is TRBJ1-2; a weak D match, TRBD1 (5 bases). V was trimmed by 4 bases and J by 3 bases, leaving 9 bases between them. Germline V gene sequence: CDR1 SNHLY, CDR2 FYNNEI. The CDR3 length is 13 residues. Here the CDR3 reads CASSATGDYGYTF. The CDR3 DNA sequence: TGTGCCAGCAGTGCCACAGGAGACTATGGCTACACCTTC.

The chain employs TRBV7-8 and TRBJ2-3; the D is unclear. The germline V gene encodes CDR1 SGHVS and CDR2 FQNEAQ. The CDR3 has 14 residues. V lost 1 base and J 4 bases, leaving 9 bases between the germline ends. The CDR3 sequence is CASSLGRAPDTQYF. In nucleotides, the CDR3 is TGTGCCAGCAGCTTAGGTAGGGCCCCAGATACGCAGTATTTT.

This chain joins TRBV12-3 or TRBV12-4 and TRBJ1-5; D gene uncertain. V lost 5 bases and J lost 9, with 11 bases in between. CDR3 size: 12 residues. CDR3 loop: CASSPRVGPQHF. The CDR3 DNA reads as TGTGCCAGCAGTCCTAGGGTTGGGCCCCAGCATTTT.

This clonotype occurred a few times. This chain joins TRBV7-2 and TRBJ2-3; 11 bases line up with TRBD2. The J segment lost 4 bases and the V segment lost 4 bases, leaving 7 bases of the junction unmatched. From germline, CDR1 is SGHTA and CDR2 FQGNSA. The CDR3 sequence is 16 residues long. The CDR3 loop reads CASSSLAGGVADTQYF. CDR3 bases: TGTGCCAGCAGCTCCCTAGCGGGGGGTGTGGCAGATACGCAGTATTTT.

This clonotype was found a few times. The rearrangement joins TRBV4-1 to TRBJ1-1; no definite D call. The V end was cut by 0 bases, the J end by 4 bases, with 9 bases between. The germline V gene has CDR1 MGHRA and CDR2 YSYEKL. This CDR3 spans 14 amino acids. The CDR3 sequence: CASSQERPSTEAFF. The DNA for the CDR3 is TGCGCCAGCAGCCAAGAGAGGCCCTCCACTGAAGCTTTCTTT.

The rearrangement joins TRBV9 to TRBJ2-3; D unclear. The ends were cut back, 4 bases at V and 7 bases at J, with 10 bases in the middle. The germline gives CDR1 SGDLS, CDR2 YYNGEE. The CDR3 extends over 12 amino acids. The CDR3 protein is CASSPQQYTQYF. CDR3 nucleotides: TGTGCCAGCAGCCCCCAACAGTATACGCAGTATTTT. The complete variable domain, with remaining parts taken from reference TRBV9 and TRBJ2-3, reads DSGVTQTPKHLITATGQRVTLRCSPRSGDLSVYWYQQSLDQGLQFLIQYYNGEERAKGNILERFSAQQFPDLHSELNLSSLELGDSALYFCASSPQQYTQYFGPGTRLTVL.

This rearrangement joins TRBV18 to TRBJ2-4, with D possibly TRBD1 on 5 matching bases. Trimming cost V 5 bases and J 0 bases, with 14 bases left between them. The CDR3 is 16 amino acids. Germline-derived CDR1 and CDR2 are KGHSH and LQKENI. In DNA, the CDR3 is TGTGCCAGCTCAGGGGCCATTCTCGGAGCCAAAAACATTCAGTACTTC. Translated, it gives CASSGAILGAKNIQYF.

This chain links TRBV27 with TRBJ1-5, with unresolved D. Germline V gives CDR1 MNHEY, CDR2 SMNVEV (reference sequence). The V end lost 6 bases, the J end lost 3 bases, and 15 bases lay between the germline ends. CDR3 length equals 15 residues. CDR3 in DNA: TGTGCCAGCAGCTCAAGGTGGACGATCAATCAGCCCCAGCATTTT. Protein product: CASSSRWTINQPQHF.

The V and J genes are TRBV10-3 and TRBJ2-1; 15 positions agree with TRBD2. The CDR3 covers 17 residues. Germline lookup yields CDR1 ENHRY and CDR2 SYGVKD. The V and J ends lost 7 bases and 7 bases, in that order; junction bases with no gene match: 11. The CDR3 protein is CAITPGLAGGPLNEQFF. DNA for the CDR3: TGTGCCATCACCCCGGGACTAGCGGGGGGCCCTCTTAATGAGCAGTTCTTC.

The chain carries TRBV15 and TRBJ2-3; TRBD1 agrees at 8 bases. V was pared by 2 bases and J by 2 bases, with 9 bases of the junction left unmatched. Germline CDR1 is LNHNV and CDR2 is YYDKDF (reference sequence). The CDR3 spans 17 residues. Here the CDR3 DNA reads TGTGCCACCAGCAGACCCCGGGGGACAGGACTCACAGATACGCAGTATTTT. As protein: CATSRPRGTGLTDTQYF.

In this sample, this clonotype turned up many times. The V gene is TRBV7-2, the J gene TRBJ2-7; 9 nucleotides line up with TRBD2. Looked up from germline, CDR1 is SGHTA and CDR2 is FQGNSA. The CDR3 is made up of 15 amino acids. Trimming cost V 1 base and J 6 bases; bases outside gene matches: 7. CDR3 coding DNA: TGTGCCAGCAGCTTAGAGGCGGGAGGGCGGGGCGAGCAGTACTTC. It specifies CASSLEAGGRGEQYF.

CDR3 coding DNA: TGTGCCAGCAGCCCTAGAAGAATAGGGCTAGAGGTCGACACAGATACGCAGTATTTT. Translation gives CASSPRRIGLEVDTDTQYF. The chain uses TRBV7-8 and TRBJ2-3, with D uncertain. The germline gives CDR1 SGHVS, CDR2 FQNEAQ. V lost 5 bases, J lost 2 bases, and 26 bases lay in between. This CDR3 contains 19 residues.

This clonotype was picked up a small number of times. V and J are TRBV7-8 and TRBJ1-1; 10 nucleotides align to TRBD1. The J segment lost 7 bases and the V segment lost 4 bases, leaving 12 bases of the junction unmatched. The CDR3 loop spans 16 amino acids. CDR1 and CDR2 (germline): SGHVS, FQNEAQ. CDR3 sequence reads: CASSSAGGDRGSEAFF. In DNA form, the CDR3 reads TGTGCCAGCAGCTCGGCCGGGGGGGACAGGGGCAGTGAAGCTTTCTTT.

This clonotype was seen more than once but under ten times. J is TRBJ1-5 and V is TRBV7-2; TRBD1 agrees at 9 bases. The V segment lost 5 bases and the J segment 1 base; nucleotides outside the gene matches: 3. Germline V gene lookup returns CDR1 SGHTA and CDR2 FQGNSA. The CDR3 consists of 15 residues. CDR3 sequence reads: CASSRQGVSNQPQHF. The CDR3 DNA is TGTGCCAGCAGCCGACAGGGGGTGAGCAATCAGCCCCAGCATTTT.